Listed below are T cell receptor beta chains from one sample, sequenced in a study of blood T cells in healthy people across ages. One entry per CDR3 protein, called by TCRdb with MiXCR from the 5' RACE reads. The sample lists approximately 800,000 distinct CDR3 sequences; about 53% were seen once. Sequencing was carried out using blood. All receptors derive from a man aged 80 or over in good health. The CDR3 runs from the conserved cysteine through the conserved F or W. The D gene is left open where the match is weak. The size field is filled for only some rows; it gives once, few, many or a size class.

d_call j_call clone_size v_call cdr3_aa cdr3_nt
. TRBJ1-2 few TRBV20-1 CSARDRVGYTF TGCAGTGCTAGAGACAGGGTCGGCTACACCTTC
. TRBJ2-7 few TRBV7-3 CASSRDGNYEQYF TGTGCCAGCAGCCGGGACGGAAACTACGAGCAGTACTTC
TRBD2 TRBJ2-6 few TRBV9 CASSVSGTSGANVLTF TGTGCCAGCAGCGTAAGCGGGACTTCTGGGGCCAACGTCCTGACTTTC
TRBD1 TRBJ1-6 . TRBV4-1 CASSQDGTGVRNSPLHF TGCGCCAGCAGCCAAGATGGTACAGGGGTACGGAATTCACCCCTCCACTTT
TRBD2 TRBJ2-1 . TRBV7-2 CASSTPGTSAYNEQFF TGTGCCAGCAGCACACCTGGGACTAGCGCCTACAATGAGCAGTTCTTC
TRBD1 TRBJ1-5 . TRBV5-1 CASSLVTGSNQPQHF TGCGCCAGCAGCTTGGTGACAGGGTCAAATCAGCCCCAGCATTTT
TRBD2 TRBJ2-7 . TRBV28 CASRLAGVASEQYF TGTGCCAGCAGACTAGCGGGAGTGGCTTCCGAGCAGTACTTC
. TRBJ2-7 . TRBV6-5 CASTSEGLGTYEQYF TGTGCCAGCACCTCGGAGGGGTTAGGGACCTACGAGCAGTACTTC
TRBD1 TRBJ1-2 . TRBV4-1 CASSQPGQCNYGYTF TGCGCCAGCAGCCAGCCGGGACAGTGTAACTATGGCTACACCTTC
TRBD2 TRBJ2-7 . TRBV7-2 CASSSLAGGGEQYF TGTGCCAGCAGCTCGCTAGCGGGAGGTGGAGAGCAGTACTTC
. TRBJ2-3 . TRBV7-9 CASSPSGRGAYF TGTGCCAGCAGCCCATCAGGCCGCGGGGCGTATTTT
. TRBJ2-7 . TRBV6-1 CASSEATGPYEQYF TGTGCCAGCAGTGAAGCGACAGGCCCCTACGAGCAGTACTTC
. TRBJ2-1 . TRBV13 CASSSLSSSEAYNEQFF TGTGCCAGCAGCTCCCTCTCGTCCTCTGAAGCCTACAATGAGCAGTTCTTC
TRBD1 TRBJ2-1 . TRBV25-1 CASSAGQGQFF TGTGCCAGCAGTGCGGGACAGGGGCAGTTCTTC
. TRBJ2-4 . TRBV2 CASSEAQVLAKNIQYF TGTGCCAGCAGTGAAGCGCAGGTTTTAGCCAAAAACATTCAGTACTTC
. TRBJ2-3 . TRBV24-1 CVTSDHGTKTDTQYF TGTGTCACCAGTGATCACGGGACCAAAACAGATACGCAGTATTTT
. TRBJ2-1 . TRBV24-1 CATSDPGSPYNEQFF TGTGCCACCAGTGACCCGGGAAGCCCTTACAATGAGCAGTTCTTC
. TRBJ2-7 few TRBV6-6 CASSRSEYEQYF TGTGCCAGCAGTAGGAGTGAATACGAGCAGTACTTC
. TRBJ1-2 . TRBV25-1 CASSEPGLGYGYTF TGTGCCAGCAGTGAGCCGGGACTGGGCTATGGCTACACCTTC
TRBD2 TRBJ2-7 . TRBV2 CASSYIAGGPDNEQYF TGTGCCAGCAGTTATATAGCGGGAGGGCCAGACAATGAGCAGTACTTC
TRBD2 TRBJ2-4 . TRBV27 CASSFGLAGIPQYF TGTGCCAGCAGTTTCGGACTAGCGGGTATTCCCCAGTACTTC
. TRBJ2-3 few TRBV2 CASSLHDTQYF TGTGCCAGCAGTCTCCACGATACGCAGTATTTT
TRBD2 TRBJ2-6 . TRBV5-1 CASSFLAGVGANVLTF TGCGCCAGCAGCTTCCTAGCGGGAGTTGGGGCCAACGTCCTGACTTTC
. TRBJ2-7 . TRBV28 CASSSGRMKDYEQYF TGTGCCAGCAGTTCCGGTCGAATGAAAGACTACGAGCAGTACTTC
TRBD1 TRBJ1-2 . TRBV5-1 CASSSSGQGGYGYTF TGCGCCAGCAGCTCCTCGGGACAGGGAGGCTATGGCTACACCTTC
TRBD2 TRBJ2-7 few TRBV7-2 CASSLRGTSGTYEQYF TGTGCCAGCAGCTTAAGGGGGACTAGCGGAACCTACGAGCAGTACTTC
. TRBJ2-5 many TRBV20-1 CSAGSHEGRETQYF TGCAGTGCCGGGTCACATGAGGGGAGGGAGACCCAGTACTTC
. TRBJ2-7 few TRBV11-2 CASSHIGDPPDEQYF TGTGCCAGCAGCCACATTGGGGACCCTCCCGACGAGCAGTACTTC
. TRBJ2-2 once TRBV3-1 CASSLTGGRNTGELFF TGTGCCAGCAGCCTCACTGGTGGGAGAAACACCGGGGAGCTGTTTTTT
TRBD2 TRBJ2-3 . TRBV27 CASSPLAGGLQHRYAYF TGTGCCAGCAGTCCCTTAGCGGGAGGGCTTCAGCACAGATACGCGTATTTT
. TRBJ2-3 . TRBV3-1 CASSQTGNRYTYF TGCGCCAGCAGCCAGACGGGGAACAGATACACGTATTTT
. TRBJ2-1 . TRBV6-1 CASILGWGPHNEQFF TGTGCCAGCATCCTGGGCTGGGGTCCCCACAATGAGCAGTTCTTC
TRBD2 TRBJ2-1 . TRBV10-3 CATSLGGNEQFF TGTGCCACCAGCCTCGGGGGGAATGAGCAGTTCTTC
. TRBJ2-7 . TRBV5-4 CASSKTTGSYNEQYF TGTGCCAGCAGCAAAACGACAGGATCCTACAATGAGCAGTACTTC
TRBD2 TRBJ2-1 . TRBV12-3/TRBV12-4 CASSLLAGEPSNEQFF TGTGCCAGCAGTTTACTAGCGGGAGAACCTTCCAATGAGCAGTTCTTC
TRBD1 TRBJ1-2 . TRBV28 CAGAGGTGPYGYTF TGTGCCGGCGCAGGTGGGACAGGACCTTATGGCTACACCTTC
. TRBJ2-7 . TRBV2 CASSEGRRGEQYF TGTGCCAGCAGTGAAGGTCGGCGTGGAGAGCAGTACTTC
. TRBJ1-5 . TRBV25-1 CASAGGNQPQHF TGTGCCAGCGCAGGGGGCAATCAGCCCCAGCATTTT
. TRBJ2-7 . TRBV12-3/TRBV12-4 CASSLSRGEAYEQYF TGTGCCAGCAGTTTAAGTCGGGGTGAGGCCTACGAGCAGTACTTC
. TRBJ2-7 . TRBV21-1 CASSKGASGIGGYEQYF TGTGCCAGCAGCAAAGGGGCTAGCGGGATTGGGGGCTACGAGCAGTACTTC
. TRBJ2-7 few TRBV2 CASSADVYEQYF TGTGCCAGCAGCGCGGATGTCTACGAGCAGTACTTC
TRBD2 TRBJ2-1 . TRBV10-3 CAISSGGNEQFF TGTGCCATCAGCTCGGGGGGCAATGAGCAGTTCTTC
. TRBJ2-7 few TRBV29-1 CSVMLSYEQYF TGCAGCGTTATGTTGTCTTACGAGCAGTACTTC
TRBD1 TRBJ2-3 few TRBV2 CASMVNRGVDTQYF TGTGCCAGCATGGTGAACAGGGGGGTAGATACGCAGTATTTT